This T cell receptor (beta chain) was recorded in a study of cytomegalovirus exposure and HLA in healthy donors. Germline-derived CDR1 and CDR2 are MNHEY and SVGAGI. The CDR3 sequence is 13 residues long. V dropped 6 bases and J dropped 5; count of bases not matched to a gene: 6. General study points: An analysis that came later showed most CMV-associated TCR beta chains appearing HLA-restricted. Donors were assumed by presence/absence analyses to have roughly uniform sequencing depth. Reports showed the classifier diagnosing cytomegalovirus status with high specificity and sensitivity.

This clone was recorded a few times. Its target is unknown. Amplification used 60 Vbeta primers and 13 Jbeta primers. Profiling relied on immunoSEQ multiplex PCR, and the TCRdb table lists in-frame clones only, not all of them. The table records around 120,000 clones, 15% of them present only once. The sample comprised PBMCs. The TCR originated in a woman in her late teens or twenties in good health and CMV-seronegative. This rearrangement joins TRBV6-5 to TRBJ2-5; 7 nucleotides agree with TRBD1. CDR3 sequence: CASRRGQRETQYF. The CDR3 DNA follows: TGTGCCAGCAGGAGGGGGCAACGGGAGACCCAGTACTTC.